This TCR beta chain was sequenced in a study of CD8 T cells in Susac syndrome. Study-level points and caveats: Acknowledgment was made by the study that its TCR sequencing and HLA analysis involved a relatively small number of individuals.

RNA totalling roughly 0.45 to 1 ug underwent reverse transcription with random hexamers. TCRdb re-called the immunoSEQ multiplex PCR reads with MiXCR, one entry per CDR3 protein. The repertoire has 200,000 to 250,000 distinct CDR3 sequences, 92% of them found once; the top ten carry 0.1% to 0.15%. Germline assignment: CDR1 SGHVS and CDR2 FQNEAQ. Deletions cut 6 bases from V and 6 bases from J, with 15 bases between. The CDR3 contains 13 residues. CD8+ and CD4+ T cells from blood underwent TCR beta sequencing. Worth noting for this clonotype: Its matching antigen is unknown.

The chain recombines TRBV7-8 with TRBJ2-7; TRBD2 might be the D (5 bases). Sequences were obtained from CD8+ T cells from PBMCs. The TCR originated in a human donor with multiple sclerosis. For the CDR3, the DNA is TGTGCCAGCAGGGAAGATGGCGGGCGCGAGCAGTACTTC. As protein: CASREDGGREQYF. Variable domain in full (rest from reference TRBV7-8 and TRBJ2-7): GAGVSQSPRYKVAKRGQDVALRCDPISGHVSLFWYQQALGQGPEFLTYFQNEAQLDKSGLPSDRFFAERPEGSVSTLKIQRTQQEDSAVYLCASREDGGREQYFGPGTRLTVT.